This T cell receptor (beta chain) was identified during a study of post-analysis software for immune sequencing data. Study-wide context: Relapsing-remitting, secondary progressive and progressive-relapsing courses of multiple sclerosis were included.

This clonotype showed up just a few times. Its antigen is unidentified. Prepared TCR beta cDNA libraries contained unique molecular identifiers. Between roughly 0.95 and 10 million T cells gave rise to about 450,000 cDNA molecules. TCRdb independently ran MiXCR on the PCR reads; one entry per CDR3 protein. The data contain about 820,000 distinct CDR3 sequences, around 50% of them singletons. Notes on the study in general: Among multiple sclerosis patients, normalized Chao1 diversity was significantly below that of controls. Co-batched samples clustered tightly together by F measure. Patients showed TRBV5-6, TRBV5-1 and TRBV20-1 among about five TRBV segments more frequent than in controls.

The CDR3 length is 13 residues. Trimming removed 4 bases at V and 4 bases at J, with 11 bases between. The germline V gene has CDR1 SQVTM and CDR2 ANQGSEA. The V call is TRBV29-1, the J call TRBJ1-5, with D tentatively TRBD1 (5 bases). This receptor was taken from a girl aged 10 to 17 with multiple sclerosis. Sequencing was carried out using blood. The CDR3 DNA sequence: TGCAGCGTTGGGACACGGGTTAATCAGCCCCAGCATTTT. Translation gives CSVGTRVNQPQHF. The complete variable domain, with remaining parts taken from reference TRBV29-1 and TRBJ1-5, reads SAVISQKPSRDICQRGTSLTIQCQVDSQVTMMFWYRQQPGQSLTLIATANQGSEATYESGFVIDKFPISRPNLTFSTLTVSNMSPEDSSIYLCSVGTRVNQPQHFGDGTRLSIL.